The next 17 T cell receptor beta chains were all read from a single sample in a study of blood T cells in healthy people across ages (dated by TCRdb to the mid-2010s). Libraries were prepared through 5' RACE. The sample was run on an Illumina HiSeq 2500. A second PCR of roughly 6 to 11 cycles was run with a J-beta primer mix and a sample-barcoded 5' primer. TCRdb reanalyzed the raw reads on its own, using fastp at Q25 for trimming and MiXCR for clone calling, and kept in-frame beta chains. Every distinct CDR3 protein forms one entry, paired with its most common genes and DNA. This sample is represented by some 640,000 distinct CDR3 sequences; 49% of them were singletons. The ten largest account for approximately 32% of the sample. The sequencing input was blood. The source is a woman in her fifties or sixties in good health.

This rearrangement joins TRBV4-3 to TRBJ1-2, with 8 bases aligning to TRBD1. Trimming took 1 base from V and 2 from J; bases not matched to a gene: 0. The CDR3 loop spans 14 amino acids. The V gene's germline CDR1 is LGHNA and CDR2 YSLEER. The CDR3 DNA reads as TGCGCCAGCAGCCAAGGGACAGGGAACTATGGCTACACCTTC. Encoded protein: CASSQGTGNYGYTF.

This clonotype was counted between two and nine times. This chain's CDR3 is CASSPGLVRSYEQYF. In DNA, the CDR3 is TGTGCCAGCAGCCCCGGACTAGTCAGGTCCTACGAGCAGTACTTC. The chain combines TRBV5-6 with TRBJ2-7, with 7 bases aligning to TRBD2. This CDR3 is 15 amino acids long. Germline V gives CDR1 SGHDT, CDR2 YYEEEE. V dropped 4 bases and J dropped 1; count of bases not matched to a gene: 8. Filled out from reference TRBV5-6 and TRBJ2-7, the complete variable domain reads DAGVTQSPTHLIKTRGQQVTLRCSPKSGHDTVSWYQQALGQGPQFIFQYYEEEERQRGNFPDRFSGHQFPNYSSELNVNALLLGDSALYLCASSPGLVRSYEQYFGPGTRLTVT.

The chain combines TRBV7-2 with TRBJ2-1; TRBD2 is a possible D gene (5 bases). This CDR3 spans 15 amino acids. Germline values: CDR1 SGHTA, CDR2 FQGNSA. V gave up 2 bases and J gave up 7 bases, with 15 bases separating them. CDR3: CASSLRALGENEQFF. Written as DNA, the CDR3 is TGTGCCAGCAGCTTAAGGGCCCTTGGGGAGAATGAGCAGTTCTTC.

This clonotype was observed a handful of times. This chain joins TRBV29-1 and TRBJ2-3; 8 bases are a match to TRBD2. V gave up 5 bases and J gave up 6 bases; unmatched junction bases: 16. CDR3 size: 16 residues. CDR1 and CDR2 (germline): SQVTM, ANQGSEA. The CDR3 spells CSVLEGGAGEGDTQYF. The CDR3 DNA sequence: TGCAGCGTTTTGGAAGGGGGAGCGGGAGAGGGGGATACGCAGTATTTT.

This clonotype was counted a few times. The chain carries TRBV5-4 and TRBJ2-4, with 16 positions matching TRBD2. Germline CDR1 reads SGHNT; CDR2 reads YYREEE (reference sequence). CDR3 length equals 18 residues. The trim removed 4 bases at V and 5 bases at J, leaving 9 bases unmatched. The CDR3 DNA sequence: TGTGCCAGCAGCCGCGGGACTAGCGGGAGGGGGGTCGAAAACATTCAGTACTTC. This encodes CASSRGTSGRGVENIQYF.

This clonotype has only a few counts. The chain couples TRBV7-2 to TRBJ2-3; 10 nucleotides match TRBD2. Trimming cost V 5 bases and J 6 bases; bases outside gene matches: 8. This CDR3 is 15 amino acids long. Germline CDR1 is SGHTA and CDR2 is FQGNSA. This CDR3 reads CASSRSSGSGDTQYF. CDR3 DNA: TGTGCCAGCAGCCGGTCTAGCGGGAGTGGGGATACGCAGTATTTT.

This clonotype was found a few times. This chain joins TRBV6-2 or TRBV6-3 and TRBJ2-3; 7 nucleotides align to TRBD2. V lost 7 bases to trimming and J lost 9 bases; unmatched junction nucleotides: 13. The CDR3 has 14 amino acids. Germline CDR1 MNHEY, CDR2 SVGEGT. This chain's CDR3 is CASTPINGGTTQYF. As DNA, the CDR3 is TGTGCCAGCACCCCGATAAACGGGGGGACCACGCAGTATTTT.

The genes are TRBV4-1 and TRBJ2-1; 7 positions agree with TRBD1. With the DNA end fitting TRBJ2-7 better, the J assignment may be wrong. Germline CDR1 MGHRA, CDR2 YSYEKL. CDR3 length: 15 residues. The CDR3 sequence: CASSPTGTAYNEQYF. The CDR3 coding sequence is TGCGCCAGCAGCCCGACTGGGACAGCCTACAATGAGCAGTACTTC.

The chain has TRBV7-9 and TRBJ2-3, with 7 bases identical to TRBD2. The CDR3 is 14 amino acids. Germline V gene sequence: CDR1 SEHNR, CDR2 FQNEAQ (reference sequence). Trimming cost V 6 bases and J 2 bases; bases outside gene matches: 5. The CDR3 loop is CASRGTTYTDTQYF. The DNA for the CDR3 is TGTGCCAGCAGGGGGACTACCTACACAGATACGCAGTATTTT.

The genes are TRBV5-1 and TRBJ2-1; unclear D gene. CDR1 is SGHRS, CDR2 YFSETQ, per germline. CDR3 size: 16 residues. V was shortened by 3 bases and J by 0 bases, with 13 bases between the two germline ends. The CDR3, as DNA: TGCGCCAGCAGCTCCGGACCCGTCAGCTCCTACAATGAGCAGTTCTTC. Amino acids: CASSSGPVSSYNEQFF.

The chain uses TRBV27 and TRBJ1-4; 11 bases line up with TRBD1. V shed 5 bases, J shed 1 base, and the junction held 6 bases outside the gene matches. The germline gives CDR1 MNHEY, CDR2 SMNVEV (reference sequence). This CDR3 is built from 17 residues. CDR3 coding DNA: TGTGCCAGCAGTCTACTCGGGACAGGGGGAACTAATGAAAAACTGTTTTTT. Translated, it gives CASSLLGTGGTNEKLFF.

The chain couples TRBV10-3 to TRBJ2-3; D unresolved. Trimming left V 2 bases short and J 0 bases short, with 6 bases between. Germline lookup yields CDR1 ENHRY and CDR2 SYGVKD. The CDR3 consists of 14 residues. This CDR3 is CAISEARSTDTQYF. The CDR3 coding sequence is TGTGCCATCAGTGAGGCGAGAAGCACAGATACGCAGTATTTT.

This sequence joins TRBV10-3 and TRBJ1-6; TRBD1 might be the D (5 bases). V was shortened by 0 bases and J by 6 bases, with 12 bases between the two germline ends. This CDR3 spans 16 amino acids. The germline gives CDR1 ENHRY, CDR2 SYGVKD. The chain's CDR3 is CAISESQGQANSPLHF. CDR3 nucleotide sequence: TGTGCCATCAGTGAGTCGCAGGGCCAAGCTAATTCACCCCTCCACTTT.

This clonotype was seen more than once but under ten times. J is TRBJ2-4 and V is TRBV27; 13 nucleotides align to TRBD2. The CDR3 is made up of 17 amino acids. Germline CDR1 is MNHEY and CDR2 is SMNVEV (reference sequence). With V trimmed by 5 bases and J by 4 bases, 8 bases remained unmatched. Here the CDR3 reads CASSTPRTSGSKNIQYF. The CDR3 DNA reads as TGTGCCAGCAGTACCCCCAGGACTAGCGGGAGTAAAAACATTCAGTACTTC.

As regards this clonotype: An end of the junction differs from the germline gene, which may be a read error. The rearrangement links TRBV20-1 to TRBJ2-1; the D gene is possibly TRBD1 (5 bases). The CDR3 length is 14 residues. From germline, CDR1 is DFQATT and CDR2 SNEGSKA (reference sequence). CDR3 nucleotides: TGCAGTGCTGGAGATCAGGGCTCCTACAATGAGCAGTTCTTC. Translating gives CSAGDQGSYNEQFF.

Note on this clonotype: A read error may account for a junction end that differs from germline. The gene calls are TRBV6-1 and TRBJ2-3, with 11 positions matching TRBD2. The CDR3 length is 15 residues. Germline V lookup: CDR1 MNHNS, CDR2 SASEGT. The CDR3 sequence is CATRTSLAGADAQYF. CDR3 sequence (DNA): TGTGCCACCCGAACTTCACTAGCGGGAGCAGATGCGCAGTATTTT.

The gene calls are TRBV30 and TRBJ2-3, with D perhaps matching TRBD1 or TRBD2 (5 bases each). Germline assignment: CDR1 GTSNPN and CDR2 SVGIG (reference sequence). CDR3 length: 13 residues. Trimming removed 5 bases at V and 9 bases at J, with 18 bases between. The CDR3 DNA is TGTGCCTGGGGGACGACGGGAAAGGGGACGCAGTATTTT. It codes for CAWGTTGKGTQYF.